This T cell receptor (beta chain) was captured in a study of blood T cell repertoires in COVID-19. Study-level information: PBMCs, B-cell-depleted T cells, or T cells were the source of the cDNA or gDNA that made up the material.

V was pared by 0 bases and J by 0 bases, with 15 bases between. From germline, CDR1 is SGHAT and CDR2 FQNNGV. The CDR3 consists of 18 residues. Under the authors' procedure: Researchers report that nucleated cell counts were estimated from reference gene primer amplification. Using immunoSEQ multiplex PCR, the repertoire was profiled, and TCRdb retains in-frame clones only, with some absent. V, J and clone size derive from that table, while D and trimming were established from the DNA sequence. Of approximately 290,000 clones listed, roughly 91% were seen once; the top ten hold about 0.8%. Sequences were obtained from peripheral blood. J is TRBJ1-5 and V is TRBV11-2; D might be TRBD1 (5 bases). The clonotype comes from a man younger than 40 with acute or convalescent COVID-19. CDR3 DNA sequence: TGTGCCAGCAGCTTAGAGGGGGGAGGCCAGTTTAGCAATCAGCCCCAGCATTTT. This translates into CASSLEGGGQFSNQPQHF.